The 18 T cell receptor beta chains listed next were all sequenced from one sample in a study of post-analysis software for immune sequencing data (dated by TCRdb to 2013 to 2016). Library preparation was by PCR. Reads for this sample came from an Illumina HiSeq 2500. To reduce PCR and sequencing biases, unique molecular identifiers were incorporated into the TCR beta cDNA libraries. Using fastp at Q25 and MiXCR, TCRdb reprocessed the public reads and kept productive beta chains. Every distinct CDR3 protein forms one entry, paired with its most common genes and DNA. Counted in this sample were around 260,000 distinct CDR3 sequences; 35% to 45% of them appeared once. Jointly, the top ten make up around 4.7% of the sample. Results and caveats for the whole study, not just this receptor: Several TRBV segments, including TRBV5-6, TRBV5-1 and TRBV20-1, were significantly more frequent in patients than controls.

For these receptors, no antigen is known. The sample comprised blood. The receptors stem from a girl aged 10 to 17 with multiple sclerosis.

This clonotype was observed once. CDR3: CASSSRTSEYEQYF. The CDR3 nucleotides are TGCGCCAGCAGCTCTAGGACTAGCGAATACGAGCAGTACTTC. The chain employs TRBV5-1 and TRBJ2-7, with 9 bases identical to TRBD2. The ends lost 3 bases at V and 4 bases at J; junction bases unmatched: 5. Germline V CDR1 and CDR2: SGHRS, YFSETQ. The CDR3 extends over 14 amino acids.

As regards this clonotype: A clone one base away is much larger, so this may be a read error. This chain links TRBV6-6 with TRBJ2-1; 10 positions agree with TRBD1. V shed 0 bases, J shed 13 bases, and the junction held 6 bases outside the gene matches. The CDR3 length is 14 residues. Germline V gives CDR1 MNHNY, CDR2 SVGAGI (reference sequence). In nucleotides, the CDR3 is TGTGCCAGCAGTTACTCCGGACAGGGGGAGACCCAGTTCTTC. As protein: CASSYSGQGETQFF.

There are many counts of this clonotype. The genes are TRBV6-2 or TRBV6-3 and TRBJ2-7; 8 bases map to TRBD1. The CDR3 totals 15 residues. V lost 4 bases and J lost 2; bases outside the gene matches: 7. From germline, CDR1 is MNHEY and CDR2 SVGEGT. CDR3 in amino acids: CASSSEQGDPYEQYF. CDR3 in DNA: TGTGCCAGCAGTTCAGAACAGGGGGACCCCTACGAGCAGTACTTC.

As for this clonotype: A much more abundant neighbour one base away suggests this may be a read error. The chain couples TRBV6-6 to TRBJ2-5, with 7 nucleotides matching TRBD2. The CDR3 runs to 14 residues. Germline CDR1 is MNHNY and CDR2 is SVGAGI (reference sequence). V lost 8 bases, J lost 7 bases, and 13 bases stayed unmatched. In nucleotides, the CDR3 is TGTGCCAGCGGTCTGGCGGGAGTGATAGGGACCCAGTACTTC. Translating gives CASGLAGVIGTQYF.

This clonotype occurred once. J is TRBJ1-2 and V is TRBV7-2, with 8 nucleotides matching TRBD1. Germline lookup yields CDR1 SGHTA and CDR2 FQGNSA. The CDR3 loop spans 15 amino acids. V trimming: 4 bases; J trimming: 2 bases; junction bases outside the gene matches: 6. The CDR3 region is CASSSPGGSNYGYTF. The CDR3 nucleotides read TGTGCCAGCAGCTCTCCAGGGGGCTCGAACTATGGCTACACCTTC.

This clonotype was found a few times. The rearrangement links TRBV11-2 to TRBJ2-1, with TRBD2 matching 10 bases. The CDR3 loop spans 16 amino acids. The V and J ends lost 0 bases and 4 bases, in that order; junction bases with no gene match: 3. Germline V lookup: CDR1 SGHAT, CDR2 FQNNGV. The CDR3 spells CASSLERTSGYNEQFF. CDR3 nucleotide sequence: TGTGCCAGCAGCTTAGAAAGGACTAGCGGATACAATGAGCAGTTCTTC. Full variable domain (remainder filled in from reference TRBV11-2 and TRBJ2-1): EAGVAQSPRYKIIEKRQSVAFWCNPISGHATLYWYQQILGQGPKLLIQFQNNGVVDDSQLPKDRFSAERLKGVDSTLKIQPAKLEDSAVYLCASSLERTSGYNEQFFGPGTRLTVL.

This clonotype occurred many times. The rearrangement joins TRBV6-5 to TRBJ2-3, with 9 positions matching TRBD2. CDR1 is MNHEY and CDR2 is SVGAGI in the germline V gene. The CDR3 runs to 16 residues. V trimming: 5 bases; J trimming: 2 bases; junction bases outside the gene matches: 8. CDR3 nucleotide sequence: TGTGCCAGCAGTCCAAATAGCGGGGGATTCACAGATACGCAGTATTTT. Its protein product is CASSPNSGGFTDTQYF.

Remarks on this clonotype: Germline and junction disagree at one end, which may indicate a read error. The chain carries TRBV20-1 and TRBJ2-1, with 10 bases that match TRBD2. Germline assignment: CDR1 DFQATT and CDR2 SNEGSKA (reference sequence). The CDR3 sequence is 16 residues long. The CDR3 here is CSERGGRVKSYSEQFF. In nucleotides, the CDR3 is TGCAGCGAGCGGGGGGGCCGCGTAAAGTCCTACAGTGAGCAGTTCTTC.

The gene calls are TRBV12-5 and TRBJ1-2; the D is unclear. The germline V gene has CDR1 LGHNT and CDR2 FRNRAP. CDR3 length: 14 residues. With 2 bases removed from V and 5 bases from J, the gap between germline ends came to 12 bases. CDR3: CASGLTLPLYGYTF. The CDR3 DNA reads TGTGCTAGTGGTTTGACCCTTCCCCTTTATGGCTACACCTTC.

For this clonotype: A much more abundant neighbour one base away suggests this may be a read error. A read error is likely, as this CDR3 ends without the conserved phenylalanine or tryptophan. The J gene is TRBJ2-3, the V gene TRBV4-1; 9 bases are shared with TRBD2. The junction had 8 bases not matched to a gene; V was cut back by 0 bases and J by 4 bases. This CDR3 has 17 amino acids. Germline V gene sequence: CDR1 MGHRA, CDR2 YSYEKL. This CDR3 reads CASSQEAAAGGSDTQYL. The DNA for the CDR3 is TGCGCCAGCAGCCAAGAAGCGGCGGCGGGGGGGTCAGATACGCAGTATTTG.

The gene calls are TRBV6-2 or TRBV6-3 and TRBJ2-1, with 14 positions matching TRBD2. The V gene's germline CDR1 is MNHEY and CDR2 SVGEGT. The CDR3 totals 19 residues. The ends lost 4 bases at V and 1 base at J; junction bases unmatched: 9. CDR3 bases: TGTGCCAGCAGTTGCTTGGGGACTAGCGGGGGATGGTCCTACAATGAGCAGTTCTTC. It specifies CASSCLGTSGGWSYNEQFF.

This clonotype has just a few counts. This chain connects TRBV3-1 to TRBJ2-3; 11 nucleotides line up with TRBD2. V lost 0 bases and J lost 1; bases outside the gene matches: 9. The CDR3 covers 19 residues. Looked up from germline, CDR1 is LGHDT and CDR2 is YNNKEL (reference sequence). For the CDR3, the DNA is TGTGCCAGCAGCCAAGAAGTGGGGCTAGCGGGGGGTCGCACAGATACGCAGTATTTT. Translated, it gives CASSQEVGLAGGRTDTQYF.

J is TRBJ2-1 and V is TRBV24-1; 9 nucleotides align to TRBD1. Trimming removed 11 bases from V and 6 bases from J; junction bases left unmatched: 10. The germline gives CDR1 KGHDR, CDR2 SFDVKD. This CDR3 comprises 14 residues. The CDR3 DNA is TGTGCCAGCAGCATCCGGGACAGGGTCAATGAGCAGTTCTTC. Protein product: CASSIRDRVNEQFF.

Concerning this clonotype: A much bigger clone sits one base away, suggesting this may be a read error. This chain links TRBV7-2 with TRBJ2-7; possibly TRBD1 for D (5 bases). There are 14 residues in the CDR3. With 1 base removed from V and 7 bases from J, the gap between germline ends came to 14 bases. Germline V gene data show CDR1 as SGHTA and CDR2 as FQGNSA. CDR3 protein: CASSLGIRAREQYF. CDR3 sequence (DNA): TGTGCCAGCAGCTTAGGGATCAGGGCACGAGAGCAGTACTTC.

Concerning this clonotype itself: This clone may be a read error of a much larger clone one base away. The V gene is TRBV7-2, the J gene TRBJ2-5; 12 positions agree with TRBD2. The V gene end was trimmed by 7 bases and the J gene end by 5 bases; junction bases not matched to a gene: 14. This CDR3 has 17 residues. CDR1 SGHTA and CDR2 FQGNSA come from the germline V gene. The CDR3 nucleotides are TGTGCCAGCAACTACGGACTAGCGGGATTGTCCGGGGAGACCCAGTACTTC. It translates to CASNYGLAGLSGETQYF.

The table lists this clonotype with a few counts. This chain connects TRBV5-1 to TRBJ1-1, with unresolved D. The CDR3 is made up of 13 amino acids. The V gene's germline CDR1 is SGHRS and CDR2 YFSETQ. V lost 1 base and J lost 3, with 7 bases in between. This CDR3 reads CASSLTPDTEAFF. The DNA for the CDR3 is TGCGCCAGCAGCTTGACACCCGACACTGAAGCTTTCTTT.

The chain combines TRBV20-1 with TRBJ2-2; 7 nucleotides match TRBD2. The CDR3 is 14 amino acids. Germline CDR1 reads DFQATT; CDR2 reads SNEGSKA (reference sequence). V lost 0 bases and J lost 4; bases outside the gene matches: 2. CDR3 amino acids: CSAREASGTGELFF. CDR3 nucleotide sequence: TGCAGTGCTAGAGAGGCTAGCGGCACCGGGGAGCTGTTTTTT.

This chain joins TRBV20-1 and TRBJ2-7; 9 bases align to TRBD1. The J call may be faulty, since TRBJ2-5 better matches the DNA end. The CDR3 covers 13 residues. CDR1 is DFQATT, CDR2 SNEGSKA, per germline (reference sequence). The CDR3: CSAKADRGETQYF. The CDR3 DNA follows: TGCAGTGCTAAAGCTGACAGGGGGGAGACCCAGTACTTC.